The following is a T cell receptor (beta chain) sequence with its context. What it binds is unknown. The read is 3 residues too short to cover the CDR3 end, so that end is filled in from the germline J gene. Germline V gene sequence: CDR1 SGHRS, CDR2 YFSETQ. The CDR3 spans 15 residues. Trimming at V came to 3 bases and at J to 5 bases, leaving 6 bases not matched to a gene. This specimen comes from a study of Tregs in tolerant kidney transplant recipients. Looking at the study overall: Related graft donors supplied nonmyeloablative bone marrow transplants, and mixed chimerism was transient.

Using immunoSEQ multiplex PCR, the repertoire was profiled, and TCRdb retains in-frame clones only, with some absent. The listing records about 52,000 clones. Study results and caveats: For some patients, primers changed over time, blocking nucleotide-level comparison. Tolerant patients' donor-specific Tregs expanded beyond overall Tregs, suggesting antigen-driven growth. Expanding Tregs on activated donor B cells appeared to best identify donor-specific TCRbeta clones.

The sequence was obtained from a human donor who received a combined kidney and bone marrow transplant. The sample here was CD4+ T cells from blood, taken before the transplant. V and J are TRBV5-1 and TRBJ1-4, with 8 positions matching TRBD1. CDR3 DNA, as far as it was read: TGCGCCAGCAGCTCCAGGGGGCGGGAGAATGAAAAA. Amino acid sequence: CASSSRGRENEK. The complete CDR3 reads CASSSRGRENEKLFF.